The 17 T cell receptor beta chains listed next were all sequenced from one sample in a study of shared clonotypes between healthy human individuals. TCRdb's table, derived via immunoSEQ multiplex PCR, lists solely in-frame clones and lacks some. In the table there are 1,500,000 or so clones, 96% of which are singletons. Source material: naive CD4+ T cells sorted from blood. The sample's subset: CD45RA+ positively selected. All receptors derive from a man younger than 45 in good health.

The rearrangement links TRBV2 to TRBJ1-5, with 7 bases fitting TRBD1. With V trimmed by 7 bases and J by 1 base, 7 bases remained unmatched. Germline-derived CDR1 and CDR2 are SNHLY and FYNNEI. This CDR3 comprises 15 residues. CDR3: CASTKDRNSNQPQHF. Here the CDR3 DNA reads TGTGCCAGCACCAAGGACAGGAACAGCAATCAGCCCCAGCATTTT.

V gene TRBV5-1 combines with J gene TRBJ2-4; 7 nucleotides align to TRBD1. The CDR3 runs to 15 residues. After removal of 5 bases from V and 0 bases from J, the junction contained 5 bases not matched to a gene. The V gene's germline CDR1 is SGHRS and CDR2 YFSETQ. CDR3 DNA: TGCGCCAGCAGTCAGGGGGATATAGCCAAAAACATTCAGTACTTC. Translated: CASSQGDIAKNIQYF.

The V call is TRBV7-9, the J call TRBJ2-1; no definite D call. This CDR3 has 17 residues. The V gene lost 2 bases and the J gene lost 1 base, with 15 bases spanning the gap. Looked up from germline, CDR1 is SEHNR and CDR2 is FQNEAQ (reference sequence). The CDR3 sequence is CASSLLNDIWSYNEQFF. The CDR3 bases are TGTGCCAGCAGCTTACTCAACGACATATGGTCCTACAATGAGCAGTTCTTC.

The chain employs TRBV28 and TRBJ1-1, with D unclear. Germline loops: CDR1 MDHEN, CDR2 SYDVKM. This CDR3 has 14 residues. Trimming stripped 3 bases from V and 0 bases from J, with 8 bases between. This chain's CDR3 is CASSFNSLNTEAFF. Written as DNA, the CDR3 is TGTGCCAGCAGTTTCAACAGCTTGAACACTGAAGCTTTCTTT. Drawing the rest from reference TRBV28 and TRBJ1-1, the complete variable domain is DVKVTQSSRYLVKRTGEKVFLECVQDMDHENMFWYRQDPGLGLRLIYFSYDVKMKEKGDIPEGYSVSREKKERFSLILESASTNQTSMYLCASSFNSLNTEAFFGQGTRLTVV.

This chain links TRBV7-2 with TRBJ2-5; D is unclear. Germline V gene data show CDR1 as SGHTA and CDR2 as FQGNSA. The V end was cut by 3 bases, the J end by 0 bases, with 11 bases between. The CDR3 has 15 residues. CDR3 sequence (DNA): TGTGCCAGCAGCTTGGGGAATAGGTACCAAGAGACCCAGTACTTC. Protein sequence: CASSLGNRYQETQYF.

This clone was observed a single time. The V call is TRBV9, the J call TRBJ2-6; unclear D gene. CDR3 size: 21 residues. Germline CDR1 and CDR2: SGDLS and YYNGEE. Between the trimmed V and J ends, which lost 0 bases and 2 bases, there was a span of 24 bases. The CDR3 here is CASSVEVLGESNSTGANVLTF. In nucleotides, the CDR3 is TGTGCCAGCAGCGTAGAGGTCTTGGGTGAGTCGAACAGTACTGGGGCCAACGTCCTGACTTTC.

This rearrangement joins TRBV6-1 to TRBJ2-1, with 7 bases aligning to TRBD2. This CDR3 is 15 amino acids long. Trimming removed 2 bases from V and 3 bases from J; junction bases left unmatched: 4. CDR1 is MNHNS and CDR2 is SASEGT in the germline V gene. The CDR3 nucleotides read TGTGCCAGCAGTGAAACGGGGAGGGGCTACAATGAGCAGTTCTTC. The encoded protein is CASSETGRGYNEQFF.

V is TRBV29-1 and J is TRBJ2-7; possibly TRBD2 for D (5 bases). This CDR3 is built from 14 residues. The V gene's germline CDR1 is SQVTM and CDR2 ANQGSEA. Trimming pared 4 bases from V and 4 bases from J, leaving 17 bases between. The DNA of the CDR3 is TGCAGCGTTGTACCTGGGGAGAAACCGTACGAGCAGTACTTC. This translates into CSVVPGEKPYEQYF.

V gene TRBV15 combines with J gene TRBJ2-5, with 14 bases matching TRBD2. Germline values: CDR1 LNHNV, CDR2 YYDKDF (reference sequence). This CDR3 is built from 17 residues. V shed 1 base and J 4 bases; nucleotides not matched to a gene: 5. CDR3 coding DNA: TGTGCCACCAGCAGAGGGGAAGGACTAGCGGGAGGAGAGACCCAGTACTTC. This codes for CATSRGEGLAGGETQYF. The full variable domain, in which reference TRBV15 and TRBJ2-5 provide the parts outside the CDR3, is DAMVIQNPRYQVTQFGKPVTLSCSQTLNHNVMYWYQQKSSQAPKLLFHYYDKDFNNEADTPDNFQSRRPNTSFCFLDIRSPGLGDTAMYLCATSRGEGLAGGETQYFGPGTRLLVL.

J is TRBJ2-4 and V is TRBV7-2, with 7 bases fitting TRBD2. The CDR3 spans 15 residues. CDR1 and CDR2 from the germline V gene are SGHTA and FQGNSA. With 6 bases clipped from V and 7 bases from J, the junction kept 12 bases outside the gene matches. Written as DNA, the CDR3 is TGTGCCAGCAGTCCCGATGGGCGGGAGATGAACATTCAGTACTTC. Translating it yields CASSPDGREMNIQYF.

This clone is a singleton in its sample. The chain is built from TRBV28 and TRBJ2-7, with 13 bases lining up with TRBD2. This CDR3 region has 15 residues. Germline CDR1 is MDHEN and CDR2 is SYDVKM. J gave up 7 bases and V 4 bases, and 7 bases lay outside the gene matches. The CDR3 DNA sequence: TGTGCCAGCAGTTCCACTAGCGGGAGGGCCTGGGAGCAGTACTTC. Protein: CASSSTSGRAWEQYF.

The V call is TRBV9, the J call TRBJ1-2, with TRBD1 matching over 7 bases. The CDR3 contains 15 residues. CDR1 and CDR2 from the germline V gene are SGDLS and YYNGEE. The V segment lost 0 bases and the J segment 7 bases; nucleotides outside the gene matches: 9. The CDR3: CASSVGGRGAGGYTF. The CDR3 DNA reads as TGTGCCAGCAGCGTAGGAGGCAGGGGGGCGGGTGGCTACACCTTC.

This chain connects TRBV7-9 to TRBJ2-1, with D maybe TRBD2 (6 bases). The CDR3 runs 14 residues. Trimming removed 3 bases from V and 9 bases from J, with 15 bases in between. Germline-derived CDR1 and CDR2 are SEHNR and FQNEAQ (reference sequence). CDR3 loop: CASSFSGVTSEQFF. The CDR3 DNA reads as TGTGCCAGCAGCTTCTCGGGGGTAACCAGTGAGCAGTTCTTC.

The V gene is TRBV4-3, the J gene TRBJ2-2; TRBD2 might be the D (5 bases). CDR3 length: 16 amino acids. Trimming stripped 2 bases from V and 3 bases from J, with 13 bases between. CDR1 and CDR2 from the germline V gene are LGHNA and YSLEER. CDR3 nucleotides: TGCGCCAGCAGCCAACCGGGGTTTTCGTACACCGGGGAGCTGTTTTTT. Amino acid sequence: CASSQPGFSYTGELFF.

This chain joins TRBV5-1 and TRBJ2-5; TRBD2 agrees at 10 bases. V lost 0 bases, J lost 4 bases, and 3 bases stayed unmatched. CDR3 length: 15 amino acids. CDR1 is SGHRS and CDR2 is YFSETQ in the germline V gene. The CDR3 DNA is TGCGCCAGCAGCTTGGCCGGGACTAGCGCAGAGACCCAGTACTTC. It codes for CASSLAGTSAETQYF.

The CDR3 bases are TGCGCCAGCAGCTTGACTACTATTCAAGAGACCCAGTACTTC. Translated, it gives CASSLTTIQETQYF. The chain has TRBV5-1 and TRBJ2-5, with D hard to call. Germline assignment: CDR1 SGHRS and CDR2 YFSETQ. Trimming shortened V by 1 base and J by 2 bases, and 9 bases separated the two germline ends. The length of the CDR3 is 14 residues. The full variable domain, in which reference TRBV5-1 and TRBJ2-5 provide the parts outside the CDR3, is KAGVTQTPRYLIKTRGQQVTLSCSPISGHRSVSWYQQTPGQGLQFLFEYFSETQRNKGNFPGRFSGRQFSNSRSEMNVSTLELGDSALYLCASSLTTIQETQYFGPGTRLLVL.

The rearrangement joins TRBV28 to TRBJ2-1; TRBD1 is a possible D gene (5 bases). With 8 bases removed from V and 12 bases from J, the gap between germline ends came to 14 bases. This CDR3 contains 11 residues. CDR1 is MDHEN, CDR2 SYDVKM, per germline. CDR3: CASGAWDMQFF. CDR3 coding DNA: TGTGCCAGCGGGGCGTGGGATATGCAGTTCTTC.